This TCR beta chain comes out of a study of blood T cell repertoires in COVID-19. Study in general: From T cells, B-cell-depleted T cells, or PBMCs came the material, which was cDNA or gDNA.

V gave up 6 bases and J gave up 1 base, with 12 bases separating them. Germline CDR1 and CDR2: SGHVS and FQNEAQ. The CDR3 is 14 amino acids. Profiled with immunoSEQ multiplex PCR; TCRdb holds only in-frame clones, not every one. Here the sample spans about 140,000 clones, about 75% being singletons. Sequenced material: PBMCs or T cells enriched from blood (not recorded which). This TCR was sampled from a woman in her forties or fifties who had recovered from COVID-19. This rearrangement joins TRBV7-8 to TRBJ2-5; D not resolved. The CDR3 nucleotides read TGTGCCAGCAGGCCACACCGTACCCAAGAGACCCAGTACTTC. Amino acid sequence: CASRPHRTQETQYF.